A single sample gave rise to the 8 T cell receptor beta chains below, sequenced in a study of blood T cells in healthy people across ages. Primers used in a second PCR of roughly 6 to 12 cycles were a sample-barcoded 5' primer and a J-beta primer mix. TCRdb independently ran MiXCR on the 5' RACE reads; one entry per CDR3 protein. The sample contains over 950,000 distinct CDR3 sequences, roughly 51% of which appear only once. Sequencing was performed on blood. All receptors come from a woman in her sixties or seventies in good health.

This clonotype has just a few counts. The rearrangement links TRBV7-2 to TRBJ2-7, with 11 positions matching TRBD2. The V segment lost 0 bases and the J segment 3 bases; nucleotides outside the gene matches: 1. CDR1 and CDR2 from the germline V gene are SGHTA and FQGNSA. This CDR3 is built from 15 residues. CDR3 protein: CASSLALAGGYEQYF. The CDR3 bases are TGTGCCAGCAGCTTAGCCCTAGCGGGAGGCTACGAGCAGTACTTC.

This clonotype was observed a handful of times. The chain links TRBV29-1 to TRBJ2-7; a possible D gene is TRBD2 (6 bases). Trimming stripped 4 bases from V and 2 bases from J, with 12 bases between. The CDR3 has 13 amino acids. Germline V gene data show CDR1 as SQVTM and CDR2 as ANQGSEA. CDR3 loop: CSVAASAAYEQYF. In DNA form, the CDR3 reads TGCAGCGTTGCGGCTAGCGCGGCCTACGAGCAGTACTTC.

This chain uses TRBV5-1 with TRBJ1-1, with D uncertain. Trimming pared 4 bases from V and 7 bases from J, leaving 14 bases between. The CDR3 covers 13 residues. Germline V gene data show CDR1 as SGHRS and CDR2 as YFSETQ. The DNA for the CDR3 is TGCGCCAGCAGCGCCCACGGAGTGGGTGAAGCTTTCTTT. Its protein is CASSAHGVGEAFF.

This clonotype has more than one count but fewer than ten. The chain carries TRBV20-1 and TRBJ2-5, with TRBD1 matching over 7 bases. This CDR3 has 13 residues. Germline assignment: CDR1 DFQATT and CDR2 SNEGSKA (reference sequence). The CDR3 is CTIGTVYQETQYF. CDR3 nucleotide sequence: TGCACCATCGGGACAGTGTACCAAGAGACCCAGTACTTC.

Points on this clonotype: At one boundary the junction diverges from the germline segment, which might be a read error. The CDR3 reads CSGEDGATQYF. CDR3 nucleotide sequence: TGCAGCGGTGAAGATGGGGCGACCCAGTACTTC. This chain joins TRBV29-1 and TRBJ2-5, with D possibly being TRBD1 (5 bases). CDR1 is SQVTM and CDR2 is ANQGSEA in the germline V gene. The CDR3 covers 11 residues.

The genes are TRBV28 and TRBJ1-2; possibly TRBD1 for D (5 bases). The CDR3 totals 14 residues. Trimming removed 5 bases from V and 3 bases from J, with 13 bases in between. Looked up from germline, CDR1 is MDHEN and CDR2 is SYDVKM. The CDR3 DNA reads as TGTGCCAGCAGTACTCCAGGGCCGGACTATGGCTACACCTTC. Its protein product is CASSTPGPDYGYTF.

The chain recombines TRBV13 with TRBJ2-7; tentative D call: TRBD1 (6 bases). V dropped 9 bases and J dropped 0 bases, with 9 bases sitting between them. Germline V gene sequence: CDR1 PRHDT, CDR2 FYEKMQ (reference sequence). The CDR3 runs 12 residues. The CDR3 DNA sequence: TGTGCCAGAGGGGGAAGCTCCTACGAGCAGTACTTC. Protein product: CARGGSSYEQYF. Full variable domain (missing parts from reference TRBV13 and TRBJ2-7): AAGVIQSPRHLIKEKRETATLKCYPIPRHDTVYWYQQGPGQDPQFLISFYEKMQSDKGSIPDRFSAQQFSDYHSELNMSSLELGDSALYFCARGGSSYEQYFGPGTRLTVT.

CDR3 in amino acids: CASSGRTSGDNEQFF. DNA for the CDR3: TGCGCCAGCAGCGGAAGGACTAGCGGTGACAATGAGCAGTTCTTC. This chain uses TRBV10-1 with TRBJ2-1; TRBD2 agrees at 10 bases. CDR3 length: 15 amino acids. Germline assignment: CDR1 WNHNN and CDR2 SYGVQD (reference sequence). J was trimmed by 5 bases and V by 6 bases; bases with no gene match: 7.